This paragraph reports one TCR beta chain. The antigen remains unidentified. This specimen belongs to a study of T cells in Graves' hyperthyroidism and ophthalmopathy. Whole-study findings and limits: Expanded thyroid clonotypes (above 0.001) were mostly also found in blood. Ophthalmopathy stood apart from stable hyperthyroidism in a 13 V-J model.

Germline CDR1 reads SGHAT; CDR2 reads FQNNGV. The CDR3 spans 16 residues. Trimming cost V 8 bases and J 0 bases; bases outside gene matches: 8. Patients affected by ophthalmopathy presented a Clinical Activity Score of at least 3, a NOSPECS grade of at least 4, and disease duration below 3 months. Diagnosis rested on symptoms, serum thyroxine and TRAb, thyroid ultrasound, and orbital computed tomography. TCR beta CDR3 regions were amplified from RNA transcripts. Carried out on the TCR CDR3, a first-round RT-PCR used the HTBI primer set. TCRdb independently ran MiXCR on the multiplex PCR reads; one entry per CDR3 protein. The sample yields about 270,000 distinct CDR3 sequences, around 20% seen once.

The source material was blood. The rearrangement joins TRBV11-2 to TRBJ2-1; TRBD2 aligns across 9 bases. This clonotype originated in a man aged 25 to 45 with Graves' ophthalmopathy. DNA for the CDR3: TGTGCCAGCCGGTCTCTAGCGGGAAGCTCCTACAATGAGCAGTTCTTC. This translates into CASRSLAGSSYNEQFF.